Below, 26 T cell receptor beta chains from the same sample are listed, as sequenced in a study of blood T cell repertoires in COVID-19. The method was immunoSEQ multiplex PCR; TCRdb's version includes in-frame clones alone and lacks a portion of them. Of fewer than 300,000 clones listed, 90% to 95% are singletons. Sequencing was performed on peripheral blood. These receptors all stem from a woman in her 30s with COVID-19, enrolled during active disease.

This chain links TRBV18 with TRBJ1-3; the D gene is possibly TRBD1 (5 bases). This CDR3 has 16 residues. V lost 0 bases to trimming and J lost 3 bases, with 12 bases between them. Germline loops: CDR1 KGHSH, CDR2 LQKENI. The DNA for the CDR3 is TGTGCCAGCTCACCACCGAGGTATGACAGTGGAAACACCATATATTTT. It specifies CASSPPRYDSGNTIYF.

The chain uses TRBV28 and TRBJ2-1; 13 bases are a match to TRBD2. Unmatched junction bases numbered 9, after V lost 4 bases and J lost 9 bases. CDR1 and CDR2 (germline): MDHEN, SYDVKM. The length of the CDR3 is 16 residues. The CDR3 coding sequence is TGTGCCAGCAGTTCCTGGACTAGCGGGAGAAAGCTTGAGCAGTTCTTC. This translates into CASSSWTSGRKLEQFF.

The CDR3 here is CASSSGGGTGELFF. The CDR3, as DNA: TGTGCCAGTAGCTCCGGAGGCGGAACCGGGGAGCTGTTTTTT. The chain links TRBV19 to TRBJ2-2; tentatively, D is TRBD2 (5 bases). This CDR3 spans 14 amino acids. Germline CDR1 LNHDA, CDR2 SQIVND (reference sequence). Trimming left V 6 bases short and J 5 bases short, with 13 bases between.

The chain couples TRBV27 to TRBJ1-6; D perhaps matches TRBD1 (5 bases). Per germline, CDR1 MNHEY and CDR2 SMNVEV (reference sequence). The germline V and J ends were trimmed by 5 bases and 9 bases, with 17 bases remaining between them. The CDR3 has 15 residues. CDR3 sequence reads: CASSTGDLIISPLHF. In nucleotides, the CDR3 is TGTGCCAGCAGTACGGGGGATCTGATTATTTCACCCCTCCACTTT.

The table lists this clone with a count of one. The J gene is TRBJ2-1, the V gene TRBV5-4; D is uncertain. The germline gives CDR1 SGHNT, CDR2 YYREEE (reference sequence). Deletions cut 0 bases from V and 3 bases from J, with 10 bases between. CDR3 size: 15 residues. The CDR3 bases are TGTGCCAGCAGCTTGGGTGGTAGACTCTACAATGAGCAGTTCTTC. Amino acids: CASSLGGRLYNEQFF.

This clone appeared a few times. This sequence joins TRBV7-9 and TRBJ2-3; a weak D match, TRBD2 (6 bases). Germline CDR1 is SEHNR and CDR2 is FQNEAQ (reference sequence). V was clipped by 2 bases and J by 3 bases, with 12 bases between them. The CDR3 is 15 amino acids. CDR3 nucleotides: TGTGCCAGCAGCTTACGGGGCGGGAATACAGATACGCAGTATTTT. Protein: CASSLRGGNTDTQYF.

This chain joins TRBV18 and TRBJ1-2; TRBD1 is a possible D gene (6 bases). Trimming removed 2 bases from V and 6 bases from J, with 10 bases in between. The CDR3 is 13 residues long. CDR1 and CDR2 from the germline V gene are KGHSH and LQKENI. The DNA for the CDR3 is TGTGCCAGCTCACCAAGCCAGGGGAATGGCTACACCTTC. This translates into CASSPSQGNGYTF.

The chain carries TRBV5-1 and TRBJ2-1; perhaps TRBD2 as D (6 bases). V lost 1 base, J lost 5 bases, and 19 bases lay in between. The CDR3 is 17 amino acids. CDR1 is SGHRS, CDR2 YFSETQ, per germline. The CDR3 loop reads CASSLFVAAGSDNEQFF. The CDR3 coding sequence is TGCGCCAGCAGCTTGTTTGTAGCGGCGGGTAGTGACAATGAGCAGTTCTTC. Full variable domain (remainder filled in from reference TRBV5-1 and TRBJ2-1): KAGVTQTPRYLIKTRGQQVTLSCSPISGHRSVSWYQQTPGQGLQFLFEYFSETQRNKGNFPGRFSGRQFSNSRSEMNVSTLELGDSALYLCASSLFVAAGSDNEQFFGPGTRLTVL.

This chain uses TRBV5-1 with TRBJ2-1; 10 nucleotides line up with TRBD2. CDR1 and CDR2 from the germline V gene are SGHRS and YFSETQ. V shed 2 bases and J 8 bases; nucleotides not matched to a gene: 16. The CDR3 runs 18 residues. The CDR3 coding sequence is TGCGCCAGCAGCTTTCCCCCCGGACTAGCGGTCCCAGTCCATGAGCAGTTCTTC. Its translation is CASSFPPGLAVPVHEQFF. Combining the CDR3 with reference TRBV5-1 and TRBJ2-1 gives the whole variable domain KAGVTQTPRYLIKTRGQQVTLSCSPISGHRSVSWYQQTPGQGLQFLFEYFSETQRNKGNFPGRFSGRQFSNSRSEMNVSTLELGDSALYLCASSFPPGLAVPVHEQFFGPGTRLTVL.

This chain joins TRBV24-1 and TRBJ2-1; tentatively, D is TRBD2 (6 bases). The ends were cut back, 5 bases at V and 5 bases at J, with 12 bases in the middle. Germline V CDR1 and CDR2: KGHDR, SFDVKD. The CDR3 is made up of 14 amino acids. The CDR3 nucleotides read TGTGCCACCAGTGCCGGGGGACGGAACAATGAGCAGTTCTTC. It is translated as CATSAGGRNNEQFF.

The sample holds one count of this clone. This rearrangement joins TRBV2 to TRBJ1-1; perhaps TRBD1 as D (5 bases). The CDR3 is made up of 13 amino acids. Trimming removed 4 bases from V and 4 bases from J, with 10 bases in between. Germline V lookup: CDR1 SNHLY, CDR2 FYNNEI. The CDR3 DNA reads TGTGCCAGCAGTGTTTTAGGGGCCACTGAAGCTTTCTTT. Its protein is CASSVLGATEAFF.

This chain connects TRBV28 to TRBJ1-6, with a possible D match to TRBD1 (6 bases). Trimming left V 8 bases short and J 5 bases short, with 16 bases between. CDR3 length: 15 residues. Germline-derived CDR1 and CDR2 are MDHEN and SYDVKM. The CDR3 region is CASRAGGANNSPLHF. Written as DNA, the CDR3 is TGTGCCAGCCGGGCGGGGGGGGCAAATAATTCACCCCTCCACTTT.

This rearrangement joins TRBV18 to TRBJ1-4, with TRBD1 matching over 8 bases. The CDR3 spans 18 residues. Germline V gives CDR1 KGHSH, CDR2 LQKENI. The V gene end was trimmed by 3 bases and the J gene end by 8 bases; junction bases not matched to a gene: 17. As DNA, the CDR3 is TGTGCCAGCTCACCCAATCGGCCAGGGGGCTTTGGTCAAGAAAAACTGTTTTTT. Protein product: CASSPNRPGGFGQEKLFF.

The chain links TRBV5-4 to TRBJ1-1; D ambiguous. Germline CDR1 SGHNT, CDR2 YYREEE (reference sequence). V was pared by 0 bases and J by 0 bases, with 9 bases between. This CDR3 region has 15 residues. The chain's CDR3 is CASSLAGSLNTEAFF. For the CDR3, the DNA is TGTGCCAGCAGCTTGGCGGGAAGCTTGAACACTGAAGCTTTCTTT.

The chain links TRBV7-9 to TRBJ1-2; possible D gene TRBD1, 6 bases. This CDR3 is built from 13 residues. Looked up from germline, CDR1 is SEHNR and CDR2 is FQNEAQ (reference sequence). Trimming removed 5 bases from V and 8 bases from J, with 15 bases in between. The CDR3 protein is CASSLDSLGGYTF. DNA of the CDR3: TGTGCCAGCAGCCTGGACAGCCTAGGGGGCTACACCTTC.

This sequence joins TRBV6-5 and TRBJ1-2; 7 nucleotides match TRBD1. V dropped 5 bases and J dropped 3; count of bases not matched to a gene: 3. The germline V gene has CDR1 MNHEY and CDR2 SVGAGI. The CDR3 runs 13 residues. CDR3 DNA sequence: TGTGCCAGCAGTCTCACAGGGGACTATGGCTACACCTTC. Translation: CASSLTGDYGYTF.

V is TRBV2 and J is TRBJ1-5; D unclear. The germline V and J ends were trimmed by 4 bases and 4 bases, with 11 bases remaining between them. Germline V CDR1 and CDR2: SNHLY, FYNNEI. The CDR3 runs to 14 residues. CDR3 nucleotide sequence: TGTGCCAGCAGTGCCAGGTCGGGGAATCAGCCCCAGCATTTT. This sequence encodes CASSARSGNQPQHF.

V gene TRBV11-2 combines with J gene TRBJ2-1; D might be TRBD1 (5 bases). Trimming took 4 bases from V and 0 from J, leaving 16 bases between them. Germline-derived CDR1 and CDR2 are SGHAT and FQNNGV. CDR3 length: 17 amino acids. This CDR3 reads CASSSSGPRSSYNEQFF. DNA for the CDR3: TGTGCCAGCAGCTCCTCAGGGCCTAGGAGCTCCTACAATGAGCAGTTCTTC.

The chain links TRBV10-3 to TRBJ2-1; D is unresolved. The V gene's germline CDR1 is ENHRY and CDR2 SYGVKD. This CDR3 has 16 residues. With 3 bases removed from V and 0 bases from J, the gap between germline ends came to 12 bases. This CDR3 is CAISDSTGVSYNEQFF. The CDR3 DNA reads as TGTGCCATCAGTGACTCTACCGGTGTCTCCTACAATGAGCAGTTCTTC.

V usage is TRBV5-5 and J usage is TRBJ2-1, with 7 bases fitting TRBD2. J was trimmed by 8 bases and V by 5 bases; bases with no gene match: 16. This CDR3 spans 16 amino acids. CDR1 and CDR2 (germline): SGHKS, YYEKEE (reference sequence). The CDR3 DNA follows: TGTGCCAGCAGTCGGGCCGGGACTACTTCGGGCGATGAGCAGTTCTTC. Amino acids: CASSRAGTTSGDEQFF.

This sequence joins TRBV10-3 and TRBJ2-1; 14 bases agree with TRBD2. The germline gives CDR1 ENHRY, CDR2 SYGVKD. V lost 4 bases to trimming and J lost 8 bases; unmatched junction nucleotides: 4. The CDR3 sequence is 15 residues long. Here the CDR3 reads CAISAGTSGSYEQFF. CDR3 bases: TGTGCCATCAGTGCTGGGACTAGCGGGAGCTATGAGCAGTTCTTC.

In this sample, this clone turned up once. The chain carries TRBV5-8 and TRBJ2-1; 9 bases are shared with TRBD1. Germline assignment: CDR1 SGHTS and CDR2 YDEGEE. V lost 2 bases and J lost 8; bases outside the gene matches: 5. CDR3 length equals 14 residues. This CDR3 is CASSFGTGSYEQFF. CDR3 in DNA: TGTGCCAGCAGCTTCGGGACAGGGAGCTATGAGCAGTTCTTC.

This chain joins TRBV6-6 and TRBJ2-5; D possibly corresponds to TRBD2 (5 bases). The CDR3 covers 15 residues. Trimming took off 2 bases at V and 5 bases at J, with 15 bases between the two ends. CDR1 and CDR2 from the germline V gene are MNHNY and SVGAGI (reference sequence). The CDR3 is CASSYGEGLYETQYF. DNA of the CDR3: TGTGCCAGCAGTTACGGCGAGGGCCTCTATGAGACCCAGTACTTC.

This chain connects TRBV7-9 to TRBJ1-2; TRBD1 might be the D (6 bases). Per germline, CDR1 SEHNR and CDR2 FQNEAQ (reference sequence). V was cut by 5 bases and J by 4 bases, with 14 bases left in between. CDR3 size: 14 residues. CDR3 protein: CASSRIQGPYGYTF. The CDR3 nucleotides read TGTGCCAGCAGCCGGATACAGGGACCCTATGGCTACACCTTC.

This CDR3 reads CASSPGTGVLAGTEAFF. DNA of the CDR3: TGCGCCAGCAGCCCCGGGACAGGGGTCTTGGCGGGCACTGAAGCTTTCTTT. The V and J genes are TRBV5-1 and TRBJ1-1; 10 positions agree with TRBD1. CDR3 length: 17 residues. V trimming: 4 bases; J trimming: 4 bases; junction bases outside the gene matches: 13. Germline V gives CDR1 SGHRS, CDR2 YFSETQ.

The chain combines TRBV30 with TRBJ1-3, with D maybe TRBD1 (6 bases). Germline CDR1 and CDR2: GTSNPN and SVGIG (reference sequence). Trimming pared 2 bases from V and 2 bases from J, leaving 7 bases between. The CDR3 spans 13 residues. CDR3 sequence reads: CAWSKGAGNTIYF. The DNA of the CDR3 is TGTGCCTGGAGTAAGGGGGCTGGAAACACCATATATTTT.